This is a list of T cell receptor beta chains from one sample in a study of blood T cell repertoires in COVID-19. The table came from immunoSEQ multiplex PCR; TCRdb's copy has only in-frame clones and leaves some out. The profile shows 150,000 to 200,000 clones, approximately 86% of them singletons. Material: peripheral blood. Every receptor here comes from a woman aged 45-65 years with acute or convalescent COVID-19. Both conserved end residues are part of each CDR3. Fields, in order: CDR3 length, J gene, D gene, clone size, V gene, CDR3 protein, CDR3 DNA. The D gene is left open where the match is weak. Some rows mark clone size as missing; the rest say once, few, many or name a class of expanded clone.

CDR3 length: 14; J gene: TRBJ1-4; D gene: -; clone size: -; V gene: TRBV18; CDR3 protein: CASSPPGVNEKLFF; CDR3 DNA: TGTGCCAGCTCACCACCAGGGGTTAATGAAAAACTGTTTTTT
CDR3 length: 15; J gene: TRBJ2-1; D gene: TRBD2; clone size: -; V gene: TRBV7-2; CDR3 protein: CASTKTSGAFNEQFF; CDR3 DNA: TGTGCCAGCACCAAGACTAGCGGGGCTTTCAATGAGCAGTTCTTC
CDR3 length: 13; J gene: TRBJ1-1; D gene: -; clone size: -; V gene: TRBV2; CDR3 protein: CASSREGNTEAFF; CDR3 DNA: TGTGCCAGCAGTAGGGAGGGTAACACTGAAGCTTTCTTT
CDR3 length: 18; J gene: TRBJ1-4; D gene: -; clone size: -; V gene: TRBV7-9; CDR3 protein: CASSSSVDSRATNEKLFF; CDR3 DNA: TGTGCCAGCAGCTCAAGTGTCGACAGCCGTGCAACTAATGAAAAACTGTTTTTT
CDR3 length: 14; J gene: TRBJ1-1; D gene: -; clone size: -; V gene: TRBV7-2; CDR3 protein: CASSLYTPNTEAFF; CDR3 DNA: TGTGCCAGCAGCTTGTACACACCGAACACTGAAGCTTTCTTT
CDR3 length: 15; J gene: TRBJ1-2; D gene: TRBD1; clone size: -; V gene: TRBV18; CDR3 protein: CASSRYPGTGHGYTF; CDR3 DNA: TGTGCCAGCTCTCGATACCCCGGGACAGGCCATGGCTACACCTTC
CDR3 length: 18; J gene: TRBJ2-3; D gene: TRBD2; clone size: -; V gene: TRBV19; CDR3 protein: CASSRDGLAGGSTDTQYF; CDR3 DNA: TGTGCCAGTAGTCGGGACGGACTAGCGGGGGGCAGCACAGATACGCAGTATTTT
CDR3 length: 15; J gene: TRBJ2-5; D gene: TRBD2; clone size: -; V gene: TRBV7-7; CDR3 protein: CASSRLAGQQETQYF; CDR3 DNA: TGTGCCAGCAGTCGACTAGCGGGACAGCAAGAGACCCAGTACTTC
CDR3 length: 15; J gene: TRBJ1-1; D gene: -; clone size: -; V gene: TRBV19; CDR3 protein: CASSILPSSGTEAFF; CDR3 DNA: TGTGCCAGTAGTATATTACCCAGCAGCGGTACTGAAGCTTTCTTT
CDR3 length: 14; J gene: TRBJ2-3; D gene: -; clone size: -; V gene: TRBV6-5; CDR3 protein: CASRTGTSTDTQYF; CDR3 DNA: TGTGCCAGCAGAACGGGGACTAGCACAGATACGCAGTATTTT
CDR3 length: 12; J gene: TRBJ2-2; D gene: -; clone size: -; V gene: TRBV6-5; CDR3 protein: CASRGTFWELFF; CDR3 DNA: TGTGCCAGCAGGGGGACATTTTGGGAGCTGTTTTTT
CDR3 length: 15; J gene: TRBJ2-1; D gene: -; clone size: -; V gene: TRBV11-3; CDR3 protein: CASSSVGGSYNEQFF; CDR3 DNA: TGTGCCAGCAGCTCAGTAGGGGGCTCCTACAATGAGCAGTTCTTC
CDR3 length: 13; J gene: TRBJ2-5; D gene: -; clone size: -; V gene: TRBV6-2/TRBV6-3; CDR3 protein: CASSGQPQETQYF; CDR3 DNA: TGTGCCAGCAGTGGACAGCCCCAAGAGACCCAGTACTTC
CDR3 length: 13; J gene: TRBJ2-7; D gene: TRBD2; clone size: -; V gene: TRBV24-1; CDR3 protein: CATAGGISYEQYF; CDR3 DNA: TGTGCCACCGCGGGGGGGATATCCTACGAGCAGTACTTC
CDR3 length: 12; J gene: TRBJ1-6; D gene: -; clone size: -; V gene: TRBV6-5; CDR3 protein: CASRPSSGALHF; CDR3 DNA: TGTGCCAGCAGGCCGAGCTCAGGGGCCCTCCACTTT
CDR3 length: 13; J gene: TRBJ1-1; D gene: -; clone size: -; V gene: TRBV5-1; CDR3 protein: CASSLASGTEAFF; CDR3 DNA: TGCGCCAGCAGCTTGGCTTCGGGCACTGAAGCTTTCTTT
CDR3 length: 16; J gene: TRBJ1-4; D gene: TRBD1; clone size: -; V gene: TRBV3-1/TRBV3-2; CDR3 protein: CASSQDTGQGNEKLFF; CDR3 DNA: TGTGCCAGCAGCCAAGATACCGGACAGGGAAATGAAAAACTGTTTTTT
CDR3 length: 13; J gene: TRBJ2-5; D gene: -; clone size: -; V gene: TRBV7-3; CDR3 protein: CASSSWPGETQYF; CDR3 DNA: TGTGCCAGCAGCTCTTGGCCCGGGGAGACCCAGTACTTC
CDR3 length: 15; J gene: TRBJ1-1; D gene: TRBD1; clone size: -; V gene: TRBV5-4; CDR3 protein: CASSAAQGGHTEAFF; CDR3 DNA: TGTGCCAGCAGCGCCGCACAGGGGGGACACACTGAAGCTTTCTTT
CDR3 length: 15; J gene: TRBJ2-7; D gene: -; clone size: -; V gene: TRBV5-6; CDR3 protein: CASRAAGSGSYEQYF; CDR3 DNA: TGTGCCAGCAGAGCCGCCGGGTCCGGCTCCTACGAGCAGTACTTC
CDR3 length: 14; J gene: TRBJ2-5; D gene: -; clone size: -; V gene: TRBV5-1; CDR3 protein: CASSLRTDQETQYF; CDR3 DNA: TGCGCCAGCAGCTTGAGGACAGACCAAGAGACCCAGTACTTC
CDR3 length: 15; J gene: TRBJ2-7; D gene: TRBD1; clone size: -; V gene: TRBV7-2; CDR3 protein: CASSLGTGGRYEQYF; CDR3 DNA: TGTGCCAGCAGCTTAGGGACAGGGGGCCGGTACGAGCAGTACTTC
CDR3 length: 13; J gene: TRBJ2-7; D gene: -; clone size: -; V gene: TRBV15; CDR3 protein: CATSSSRVSEQYF; CDR3 DNA: TGTGCCACCAGCAGTTCCAGGGTTAGCGAGCAGTACTTC
CDR3 length: 16; J gene: TRBJ1-4; D gene: -; clone size: -; V gene: TRBV30; CDR3 protein: CAWSIRAGPFNEKLFF; CDR3 DNA: TGTGCCTGGAGTATTCGCGCGGGCCCCTTTAATGAAAAACTGTTTTTT
CDR3 length: 11; J gene: TRBJ2-2; D gene: -; clone size: few; V gene: TRBV30; CDR3 protein: CALGVGGELFF; CDR3 DNA: TGTGCCTTGGGGGTCGGCGGGGAGCTGTTTTTT
CDR3 length: 16; J gene: TRBJ1-4; D gene: TRBD1; clone size: -; V gene: TRBV5-8; CDR3 protein: CASSLGQGRRYEKLFF; CDR3 DNA: TGTGCCAGCAGCCTGGGACAGGGGCGGCGGTACGAAAAACTGTTTTTT
CDR3 length: 15; J gene: TRBJ2-1; D gene: -; clone size: once; V gene: TRBV9; CDR3 protein: CASSARGGRENEQFF; CDR3 DNA: TGTGCCAGCAGCGCACGAGGGGGTCGGGAAAATGAGCAGTTCTTC
CDR3 length: 14; J gene: TRBJ1-6; D gene: -; clone size: -; V gene: TRBV4-3; CDR3 protein: CASSHGRTDSPLHF; CDR3 DNA: TGCGCCAGCAGCCACGGACGGACTGATTCACCCCTCCACTTT
CDR3 length: 15; J gene: TRBJ2-3; D gene: TRBD2; clone size: -; V gene: TRBV29-1; CDR3 protein: CSVESASGRKDTQYF; CDR3 DNA: TGCAGCGTTGAATCCGCTAGCGGGAGAAAAGATACGCAGTATTTT
CDR3 length: 15; J gene: TRBJ2-7; D gene: TRBD1; clone size: -; V gene: TRBV6-6; CDR3 protein: CASRDSGTGISEQYF; CDR3 DNA: TGTGCCAGCAGAGACTCCGGGACAGGGATTAGCGAGCAGTACTTC
CDR3 length: 16; J gene: TRBJ2-1; D gene: TRBD2; clone size: -; V gene: TRBV7-2; CDR3 protein: CASTRPLLAGYNEQFF; CDR3 DNA: TGTGCCAGCACCCGCCCCCTACTAGCGGGGTACAATGAGCAGTTCTTC
CDR3 length: 13; J gene: TRBJ1-1; D gene: -; clone size: -; V gene: TRBV30; CDR3 protein: CAWSIGHNTEAFF; CDR3 DNA: TGTGCCTGGAGTATTGGGCACAACACTGAAGCTTTCTTT
CDR3 length: 10; J gene: TRBJ1-4; D gene: -; clone size: -; V gene: TRBV14; CDR3 protein: CASSPPGLFF; CDR3 DNA: TGTGCCAGCAGCCCCCCGGGACTGTTTTTT
CDR3 length: 13; J gene: TRBJ1-6; D gene: -; clone size: -; V gene: TRBV10-1; CDR3 protein: CASRGRTNSPLHF; CDR3 DNA: TGCGCCAGCAGAGGGAGGACTAATTCACCCCTCCACTTT
CDR3 length: 13; J gene: TRBJ2-7; D gene: -; clone size: once; V gene: TRBV27; CDR3 protein: CASSLFDRYEQYF; CDR3 DNA: TGTGCCAGCAGTTTATTCGATCGGTACGAGCAGTACTTC
CDR3 length: 14; J gene: TRBJ1-2; D gene: TRBD1; clone size: -; V gene: TRBV2; CDR3 protein: CASSRDRVTDGYTF; CDR3 DNA: TGTGCCAGCAGTCGGGACAGGGTAACGGATGGCTACACCTTC
CDR3 length: 15; J gene: TRBJ2-1; D gene: -; clone size: once; V gene: TRBV24-1; CDR3 protein: CATSDRRGTIGEQFF; CDR3 DNA: TGTGCCACCAGTGATCGGAGGGGGACTATAGGTGAGCAGTTCTTC
CDR3 length: 13; J gene: TRBJ2-5; D gene: -; clone size: few; V gene: TRBV10-3; CDR3 protein: CAISEGAGETQYF; CDR3 DNA: TGTGCCATCAGTGAGGGAGCGGGAGAGACCCAGTACTTC
CDR3 length: 16; J gene: TRBJ2-7; D gene: TRBD2; clone size: -; V gene: TRBV5-1; CDR3 protein: CASSLGPGLAGAEQYF; CDR3 DNA: TGCGCCAGCAGCCTGGGACCGGGACTAGCGGGAGCCGAGCAGTACTTC
CDR3 length: 19; J gene: TRBJ2-3; D gene: TRBD2; clone size: once; V gene: TRBV5-1; CDR3 protein: CASSPPTGNQRGATDTQYF; CDR3 DNA: TGCGCCAGCAGCCCGCCGACAGGGAACCAGCGGGGGGCAACAGATACGCAGTATTTT
CDR3 length: 16; J gene: TRBJ2-1; D gene: TRBD2; clone size: -; V gene: TRBV2; CDR3 protein: CASSEAGLADYNEQFF; CDR3 DNA: TGTGCCAGCAGTGAAGCGGGTCTAGCGGACTACAATGAGCAGTTCTTC